A selection of T cell receptor beta chains follows, all from one sample in a study of T cells in Graves' hyperthyroidism and ophthalmopathy. From the multiplex PCR reads, TCRdb called clonotypes with MiXCR, one entry per CDR3 protein. The repertoire holds fewer than 550,000 distinct CDR3 sequences, with approximately 25% as singletons. Sequencing was performed on blood. These receptors originate from a woman aged 25 to 45 with Graves' ophthalmopathy. Both conserved end residues are part of each CDR3. Each record gives: clone size, J gene, V gene, D gene, CDR3 protein, CDR3 DNA. D genes are given only for firm matches. Size is omitted from some rows. Given values are once, few, many or a class for expanded clones.

>-|TRBJ2-7|TRBV28|TRBD2
CASHPGTSFGEQYF
TGTGCCAGCCACCCCGGGACTAGCTTTGGCGAGCAGTACTTC
>-|TRBJ1-2|TRBV11-2|-
CASSLYYIETGSYGYTF
TGTGCCAGCAGCTTATACTATATCGAAACAGGGAGCTATGGCTACACCTTC
>many|TRBJ1-2|TRBV24-1|-
CATSGGHYGYTF
TGTGCCACCAGTGGCGGCCACTATGGCTACACCTTC
>-|TRBJ1-5|TRBV19|-
CASSIQAGQPQHF
TGTGCCAGTAGTATACAGGCGGGTCAGCCCCAGCATTTT
>-|TRBJ2-7|TRBV3-1|TRBD1
CASSQAFRGRGNEQYF
TGTGCCAGCAGCCAAGCCTTCCGCGGCAGGGGGAACGAGCAGTACTTC
>-|TRBJ2-2|TRBV3-1|-
CASSQVTGFRAGELFF
TGTGCCAGCAGCCAGGTAACAGGGTTTAGAGCCGGGGAGCTGTTTTTT
>-|TRBJ2-7|TRBV12-3/TRBV12-4|-
CASTPSGPYEQYF
TGTGCCAGCACTCCCTCTGGTCCCTACGAGCAGTACTTC
>many|TRBJ2-7|TRBV2|-
CASGGQNYEQYF
TGTGCCAGCGGGGGGCAGAACTACGAGCAGTACTTC
>many|TRBJ2-5|TRBV12-3/TRBV12-4|-
CASSLPDQETQYF
TGTGCCAGCAGTCTCCCAGACCAAGAGACCCAGTACTTC
>few|TRBJ1-1|TRBV9|-
CASSGVGNTEAFF
TGTGCCAGCAGCGGGGTTGGGAACACTGAAGCTTTCTTT
>few|TRBJ2-7|TRBV11-1|-
CASSSGLIEQYF
TGTGCCAGCAGCTCCGGACTGATCGAGCAGTACTTC
>many|TRBJ1-1|TRBV29-1|-
CSVGTGRTEAFF
TGCAGCGTCGGCACAGGGAGGACTGAAGCTTTCTTT
>many|TRBJ2-7|TRBV14|TRBD1
CASSPTYDRGPYEQYF
TGTGCCAGCAGCCCCACCTATGACAGGGGGCCCTACGAGCAGTACTTC
>-|TRBJ2-7|TRBV6-2/TRBV6-3|-
CASTRDSSTLSYEQYF
TGTGCCAGCACCCGCGACAGTTCTACCTTATCCTACGAGCAGTACTTC
>-|TRBJ1-5|TRBV10-3|-
CAISETGINQPQHF
TGTGCCATCAGTGAGACCGGAATCAATCAGCCCCAGCATTTT
>-|TRBJ2-7|TRBV28|-
CASERSVGSEQYF
TGTGCCAGCGAAAGGAGTGTTGGGTCAGAGCAGTACTTC
>many|TRBJ1-1|TRBV20-1|TRBD1
CSATGGNPLNTEAFF
TGCAGTGCTACAGGGGGCAACCCACTGAACACTGAAGCTTTCTTT
>many|TRBJ1-2|TRBV2|-
CASSVPVDGYTF
TGTGCCAGCAGTGTGCCCGTTGACGGCTACACCTTC
>few|TRBJ1-2|TRBV4-1|TRBD1
CASSQINRGVDGYTF
TGCGCCAGCAGCCAAATTAACAGGGGAGTGGATGGCTACACCTTC
>many|TRBJ2-5|TRBV5-8|TRBD1
CASSLFTGASLGTQYF
TGTGCCAGCAGCTTGTTTACAGGGGCCTCCCTCGGGACCCAGTACTTC
>-|TRBJ2-7|TRBV12-3/TRBV12-4|-
CASSQIAAGEQYF
TGTGCCAGCAGCCAGATTGCGGCGGGCGAGCAGTACTTC
>many|TRBJ1-1|TRBV6-5|-
CASSLLIGTEAFF
TGTGCCAGCAGTCTTCTCATTGGCACTGAAGCTTTCTTT
>many|TRBJ1-5|TRBV2|TRBD1
CASSEALRTGDHQPQHF
TGTGCCAGCAGTGAAGCGCTTAGGACAGGGGACCATCAGCCCCAGCATTTT
>-|TRBJ2-7|TRBV5-1|-
CASSLDRSDEQYF
TGCGCCAGCAGCTTGGACAGGTCCGACGAGCAGTACTTC
>few|TRBJ1-5|TRBV4-2|TRBD1
CASSQTGEINQPQHF
TGTGCCAGCAGCCAAACAGGGGAAATCAATCAGCCCCAGCATTTT
>few|TRBJ2-7|TRBV19|TRBD1
CASSRGQGASHEQYF
TGTGCCAGTAGTAGGGGACAGGGCGCGAGCCACGAGCAGTACTTC
>many|TRBJ2-5|TRBV28|TRBD1
CASSLATGFQETQYF
TGTGCCAGCAGTTTAGCGACAGGGTTCCAAGAGACCCAGTACTTC
>-|TRBJ1-5|TRBV5-1|-
CASSPSTGGNQPQHF
TGCGCCAGCAGCCCCTCAACCGGGGGCAATCAGCCCCAGCATTTT
>many|TRBJ1-1|TRBV4-1|-
CASSHTGFENTEAFF
TGCGCCAGCAGCCATACAGGGTTCGAGAACACTGAAGCTTTCTTT
>many|TRBJ2-7|TRBV10-3|-
CAISTGDMGGLEQYF
TGTGCCATCAGTACAGGAGATATGGGGGGTCTCGAGCAGTACTTC
>many|TRBJ1-5|TRBV27|-
CASATSGANQPQHF
TGTGCCAGCGCGACTTCCGGGGCCAATCAGCCCCAGCATTTT
>many|TRBJ2-7|TRBV29-1|TRBD1
CSVTGTGGIEQYF
TGCAGCGTAACCGGGACAGGGGGAATCGAGCAGTACTTC
>-|TRBJ2-2|TRBV6-1|TRBD2
CASGLAGAGELFF
TGTGCCAGCGGACTAGCGGGGGCCGGGGAGCTGTTTTTT
>-|TRBJ2-2|TRBV30|TRBD1
CAYTGAGELFF
TGTGCCTACACAGGGGCCGGGGAGCTGTTTTTT
>-|TRBJ1-2|TRBV11-2|-
CASSSWTAGYTF
TGTGCCAGCAGCTCATGGACAGCCGGCTACACCTTC
>many|TRBJ1-5|TRBV12-3/TRBV12-4|-
CASSPAGGSPQPQHF
TGTGCCAGCAGCCCCGCGGGGGGCTCACCTCAGCCCCAGCATTTT
>many|TRBJ1-2|TRBV6-2/TRBV6-3|-
CASSYGQGSNYGYTF
TGTGCCAGCAGTTACGGGCAGGGGTCAAACTATGGCTACACCTTC
>many|TRBJ2-5|TRBV4-1|TRBD2
CASSRTGGGETQYF
TGCGCCAGCAGTCGCACGGGGGGAGGAGAGACCCAGTACTTC
>-|TRBJ1-2|TRBV6-1|-
CASSEGDKHYGYTF
TGTGCCAGCAGTGAAGGGGACAAACACTATGGCTACACCTTC
>many|TRBJ1-2|TRBV29-1|-
CSVVGLYGYTF
TGCAGCGTTGTAGGCCTCTATGGCTACACCTTC
>many|TRBJ2-7|TRBV20-1|-
CSARIRDWNYEQYF
TGCAGTGCTAGAATCCGGGACTGGAACTACGAGCAGTACTTC